This T cell receptor (beta chain) was retrieved from a study of blood T cells in healthy people across ages. Alongside a J-beta primer mix, a sample-barcoded 5' primer served in a second PCR lasting about 7 to 11 cycles. TCRdb redid the calling of the 5' RACE reads with MiXCR, one entry per CDR3 protein. The sample holds fewer than 700,000 distinct CDR3 sequences, roughly 48% seen once. V lost 6 bases, J lost 0 bases, and 3 bases stayed unmatched. Germline CDR1 reads SQVTM; CDR2 reads ANQGSEA. This CDR3 spans 15 amino acids. The genes are TRBV29-1 and TRBJ2-5; 14 positions agree with TRBD2. The source of this sequence is a man older than 75 in good health. The sequenced sample was blood. The CDR3 sequence is CSVGTSGSNQETQYF. CDR3 DNA: TGCAGCGTCGGGACTAGCGGGAGTAACCAAGAGACCCAGTACTTC.